This T cell receptor (beta chain) was recovered during a study of blood T cell repertoires in COVID-19. For the study at large: From the United States, Italy and Spain came samples of acute and convalescent COVID-19. From T cells, B-cell-depleted T cells, or PBMCs came the material, which was cDNA or gDNA.

V shed 4 bases and J 7 bases; nucleotides not matched to a gene: 16. Germline V gene sequence: CDR1 MDHEN, CDR2 SYDVKM. The CDR3 is 19 residues long. Source study methods: From reference gene primer amplification, estimates of nucleated cell counts were derived. Sequencing was performed with immunoSEQ multiplex PCR; in TCRdb, only in-frame clones are kept and a portion is missing. Clone size and the V and J calls come from that table; the DNA yielded D and trimming. The sample lists a few hundred thousand clones; roughly four fifths were seen once. This clone was picked up one time. Material for sequencing was peripheral blood. The TCR sequence derives from a woman under 30 with acute or convalescent COVID-19. V and J are TRBV28 and TRBJ2-3; 14 nucleotides agree with TRBD2. The CDR3 reads CASSSTSGTSGSLLYTQYF. The CDR3 nucleotides read TGTGCCAGCAGTTCAACGTCAGGGACTAGCGGGAGTTTATTGTATACGCAGTATTTT.